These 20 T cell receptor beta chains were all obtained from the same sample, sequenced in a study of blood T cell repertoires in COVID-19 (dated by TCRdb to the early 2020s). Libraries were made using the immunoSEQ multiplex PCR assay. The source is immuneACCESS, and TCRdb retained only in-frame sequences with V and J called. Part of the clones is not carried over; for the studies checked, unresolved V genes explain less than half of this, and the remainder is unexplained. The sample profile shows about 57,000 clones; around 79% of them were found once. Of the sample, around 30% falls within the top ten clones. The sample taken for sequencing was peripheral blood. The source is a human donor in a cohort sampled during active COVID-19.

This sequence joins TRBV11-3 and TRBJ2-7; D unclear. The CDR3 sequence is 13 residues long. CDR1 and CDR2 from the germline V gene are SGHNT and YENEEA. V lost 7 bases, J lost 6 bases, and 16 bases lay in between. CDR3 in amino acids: CASTNPRIGEQYF. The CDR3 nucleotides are TGTGCCAGCACCAACCCCAGGATCGGCGAGCAGTACTTC.

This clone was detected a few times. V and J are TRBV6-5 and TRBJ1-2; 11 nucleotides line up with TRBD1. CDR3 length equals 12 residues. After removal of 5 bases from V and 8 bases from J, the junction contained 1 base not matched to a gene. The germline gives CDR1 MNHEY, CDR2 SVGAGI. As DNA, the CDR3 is TGTGCCAGCAGTAGGACAGGGGGCGGCTACACCTTC. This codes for CASSRTGGGYTF.

The CDR3 bases are TGCGCCAGCAGCCAGGCCGGGACACGCCGCTACGAGCAGTACTTC. Translation: CASSQAGTRRYEQYF. J is TRBJ2-7 and V is TRBV10-2; tentative D call: TRBD1 (6 bases). The V end was cut by 6 bases, the J end by 3 bases, with 18 bases between. The germline V gene has CDR1 WSHSY and CDR2 SAAADI. This CDR3 contains 15 residues.

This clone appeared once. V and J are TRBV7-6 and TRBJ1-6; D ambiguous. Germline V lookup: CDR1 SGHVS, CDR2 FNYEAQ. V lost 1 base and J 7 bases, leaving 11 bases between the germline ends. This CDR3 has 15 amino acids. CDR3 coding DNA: TGTGCCAGCAGCTTAGAGGCCTTGGGCAATTCACCCCTCCACTTT. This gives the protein CASSLEALGNSPLHF.

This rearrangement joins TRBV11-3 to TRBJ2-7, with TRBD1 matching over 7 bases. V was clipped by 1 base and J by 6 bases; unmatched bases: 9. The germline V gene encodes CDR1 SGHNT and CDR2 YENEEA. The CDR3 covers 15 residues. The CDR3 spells CASSLGQGEGSEQYF. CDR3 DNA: TGTGCCAGCAGCTTAGGACAGGGTGAGGGGAGCGAGCAGTACTTC.

This chain's CDR3 is CASSSIYSGSGEQYF. The CDR3 DNA follows: TGTGCCAGCAGTTCCATATATAGCGGGAGCGGCGAGCAGTACTTC. J is TRBJ2-7 and V is TRBV28; 9 bases line up with TRBD2. Losses at the gene ends were 4 bases for V and 6 bases for J; bases not matched to a gene: 10. The CDR3 covers 15 residues. Looked up from germline, CDR1 is MDHEN and CDR2 is SYDVKM. Drawing the rest from reference TRBV28 and TRBJ2-7, the complete variable domain is DVKVTQSSRYLVKRTGEKVFLECVQDMDHENMFWYRQDPGLGLRLIYFSYDVKMKEKGDIPEGYSVSREKKERFSLILESASTNQTSMYLCASSSIYSGSGEQYFGPGTRLTVT.

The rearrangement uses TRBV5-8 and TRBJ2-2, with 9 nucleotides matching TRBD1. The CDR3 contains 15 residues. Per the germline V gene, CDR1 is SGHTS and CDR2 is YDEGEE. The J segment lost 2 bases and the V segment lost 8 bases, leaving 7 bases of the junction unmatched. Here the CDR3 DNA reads TGTGCCAGACATACAGGGGGCAGTAACACCGGGGAGCTGTTTTTT. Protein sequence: CARHTGGSNTGELFF.

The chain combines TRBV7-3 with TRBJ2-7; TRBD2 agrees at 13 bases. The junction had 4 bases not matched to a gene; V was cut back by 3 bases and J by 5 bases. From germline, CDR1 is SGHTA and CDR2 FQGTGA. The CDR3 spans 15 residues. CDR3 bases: TGTGCCAGCAGCTTCGGTGGACTAGCGGGAGACGAGCAGTACTTC. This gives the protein CASSFGGLAGDEQYF.

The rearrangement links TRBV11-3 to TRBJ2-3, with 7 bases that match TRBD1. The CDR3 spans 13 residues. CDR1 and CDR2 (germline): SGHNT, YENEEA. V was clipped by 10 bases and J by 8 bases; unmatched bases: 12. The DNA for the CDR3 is TGTGCCATCAAGAAGACAGGGATACCTACGCAGTATTTT. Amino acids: CAIKKTGIPTQYF.

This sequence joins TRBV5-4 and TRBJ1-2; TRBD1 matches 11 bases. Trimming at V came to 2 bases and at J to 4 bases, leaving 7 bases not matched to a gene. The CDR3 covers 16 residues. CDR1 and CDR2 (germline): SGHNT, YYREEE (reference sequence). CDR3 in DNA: TGTGCCAGCAGCTTCCCCGGGACAGGGGGTACCTATGGCTACACCTTC. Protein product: CASSFPGTGGTYGYTF.

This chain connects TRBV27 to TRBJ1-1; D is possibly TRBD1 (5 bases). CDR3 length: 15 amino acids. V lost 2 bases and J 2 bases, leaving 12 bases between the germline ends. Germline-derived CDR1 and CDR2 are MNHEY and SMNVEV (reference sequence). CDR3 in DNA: TGTGCCAGCAGTTTACAGGGTCAGATAAACACTGAAGCTTTCTTT. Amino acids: CASSLQGQINTEAFF.

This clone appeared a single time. The CDR3, as DNA: TGTGCCAGCAGCTCCAGACAGTTCGGGACCCAGTACTTC. Its protein product is CASSSRQFGTQYF. V and J are TRBV6-5 and TRBJ2-5, with D tentatively TRBD1 (5 bases). The length of the CDR3 is 13 residues. Germline CDR1 MNHEY, CDR2 SVGAGI. With 6 bases removed from V and 7 bases from J, the gap between germline ends came to 15 bases.

The CDR3 coding sequence is TGTGCCAGCAAGGGACAGGCCAACTTCTACGAGCAGTACTTC. Encoded protein: CASKGQANFYEQYF. The rearrangement links TRBV7-2 to TRBJ2-7; 8 positions agree with TRBD1. CDR1 and CDR2 from the germline V gene are SGHTA and FQGNSA. CDR3 size: 14 residues. With 7 bases clipped from V and 3 bases from J, the junction kept 8 bases outside the gene matches.

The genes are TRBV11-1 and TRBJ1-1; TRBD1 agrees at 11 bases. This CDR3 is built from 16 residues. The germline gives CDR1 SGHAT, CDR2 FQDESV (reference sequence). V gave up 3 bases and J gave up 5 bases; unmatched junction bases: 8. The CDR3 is CASSFRAGQGGTEAFF. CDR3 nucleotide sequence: TGTGCCAGCAGCTTCAGGGCGGGACAGGGGGGGACTGAAGCTTTCTTT.

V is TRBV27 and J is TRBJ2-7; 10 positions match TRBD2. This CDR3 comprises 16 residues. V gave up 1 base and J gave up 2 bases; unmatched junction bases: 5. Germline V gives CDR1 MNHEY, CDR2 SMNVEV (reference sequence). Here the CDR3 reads CASSLFLAGGTYEQYF. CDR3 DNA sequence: TGTGCCAGCAGTTTATTCTTAGCGGGAGGAACCTACGAGCAGTACTTC.

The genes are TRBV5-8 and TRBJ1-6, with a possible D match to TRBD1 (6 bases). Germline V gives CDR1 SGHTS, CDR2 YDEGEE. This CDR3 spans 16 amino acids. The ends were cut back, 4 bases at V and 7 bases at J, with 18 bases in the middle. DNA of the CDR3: TGTGCCAGCAGCGGGGGGGCGCAGGGGACCAATTCACCCCTCCACTTT. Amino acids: CASSGGAQGTNSPLHF.

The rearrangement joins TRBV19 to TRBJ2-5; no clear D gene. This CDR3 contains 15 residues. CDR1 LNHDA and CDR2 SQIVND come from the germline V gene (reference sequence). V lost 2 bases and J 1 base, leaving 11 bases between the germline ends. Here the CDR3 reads CASSIRQAAQETQYF. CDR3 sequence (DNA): TGTGCCAGTAGTATAAGGCAGGCAGCCCAAGAGACCCAGTACTTC.

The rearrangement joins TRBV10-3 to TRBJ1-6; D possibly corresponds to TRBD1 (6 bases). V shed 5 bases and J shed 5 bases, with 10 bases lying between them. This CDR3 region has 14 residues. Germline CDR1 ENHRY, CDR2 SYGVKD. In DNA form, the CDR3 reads TGTGCCATCAGTCCGGGACACCATAATTCACCCCTCCACTTT. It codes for CAISPGHHNSPLHF.

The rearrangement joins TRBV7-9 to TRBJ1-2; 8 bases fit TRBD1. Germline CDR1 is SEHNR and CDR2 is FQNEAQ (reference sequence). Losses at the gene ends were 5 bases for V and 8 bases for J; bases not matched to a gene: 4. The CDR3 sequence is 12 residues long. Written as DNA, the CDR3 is TGTGCCAGCAGCCCGGGACAGGTCGGCTACACCTTC. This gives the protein CASSPGQVGYTF.

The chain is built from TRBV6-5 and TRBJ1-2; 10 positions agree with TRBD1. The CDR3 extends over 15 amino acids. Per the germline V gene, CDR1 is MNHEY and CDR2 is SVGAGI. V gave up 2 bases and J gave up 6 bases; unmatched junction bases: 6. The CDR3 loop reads CASSYGGQGIHGYTF. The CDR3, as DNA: TGTGCCAGCAGTTACGGGGGACAGGGGATTCATGGCTACACCTTC.